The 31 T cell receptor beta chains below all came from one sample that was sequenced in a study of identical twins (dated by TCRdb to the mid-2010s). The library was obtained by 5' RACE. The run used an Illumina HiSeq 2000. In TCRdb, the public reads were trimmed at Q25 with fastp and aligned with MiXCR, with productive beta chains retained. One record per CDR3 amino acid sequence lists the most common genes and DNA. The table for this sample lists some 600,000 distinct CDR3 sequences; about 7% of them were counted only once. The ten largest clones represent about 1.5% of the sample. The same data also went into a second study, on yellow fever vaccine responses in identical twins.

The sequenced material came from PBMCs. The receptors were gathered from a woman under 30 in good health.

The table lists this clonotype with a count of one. The CDR3 DNA reads as TGTGCCACCAGCAGAGATTCCGGACCCCCACTAGCGGGTAGCTCCTACAATGAGCAGTTCTTC. Protein sequence: CATSRDSGPPLAGSSYNEQFF. V gene TRBV15 combines with J gene TRBJ2-1; 9 bases fit TRBD2. CDR3 length equals 21 residues. J gave up 0 bases and V 0 bases, and 15 bases lay outside the gene matches. CDR1 is LNHNV, CDR2 YYDKDF, per germline (reference sequence).

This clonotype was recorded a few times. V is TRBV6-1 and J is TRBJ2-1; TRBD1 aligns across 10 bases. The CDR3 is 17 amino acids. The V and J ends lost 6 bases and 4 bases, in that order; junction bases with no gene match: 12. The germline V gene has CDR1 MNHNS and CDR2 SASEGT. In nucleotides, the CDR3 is TGTGCCAGCAGCCGCGGCTCCGGGACAGGGGAGTACAATGAGCAGTTCTTC. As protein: CASSRGSGTGEYNEQFF.

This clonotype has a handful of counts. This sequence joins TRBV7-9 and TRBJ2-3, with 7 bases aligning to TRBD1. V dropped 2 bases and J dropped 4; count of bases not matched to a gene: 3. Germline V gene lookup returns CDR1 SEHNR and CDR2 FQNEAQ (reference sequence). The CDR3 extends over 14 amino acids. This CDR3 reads CASSLLGTADTQYF. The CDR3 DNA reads TGTGCCAGCAGCTTACTCGGGACAGCAGATACGCAGTATTTT. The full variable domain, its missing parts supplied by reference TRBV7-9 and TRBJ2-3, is DTGVSQNPRHKITKRGQNVTFRCDPISEHNRLYWYRQTLGQGPEFLTYFQNEAQLEKSRLLSDRFSAERPKGSFSTLEIQRTEQGDSAMYLCASSLLGTADTQYFGPGTRLTVL.

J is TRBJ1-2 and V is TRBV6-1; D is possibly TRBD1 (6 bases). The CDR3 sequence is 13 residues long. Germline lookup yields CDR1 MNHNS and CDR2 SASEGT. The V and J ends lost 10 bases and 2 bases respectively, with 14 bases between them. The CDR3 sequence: CATHGQQNYGYTF. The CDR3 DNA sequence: TGTGCCACTCACGGACAGCAGAACTATGGCTACACCTTC.

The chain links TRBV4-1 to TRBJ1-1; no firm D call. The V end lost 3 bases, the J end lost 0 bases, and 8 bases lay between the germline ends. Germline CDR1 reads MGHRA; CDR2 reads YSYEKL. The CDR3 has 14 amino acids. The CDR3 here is CASSQEGMNTEAFF. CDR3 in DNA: TGCGCCAGCAGCCAGGAAGGTATGAACACTGAAGCTTTCTTT.

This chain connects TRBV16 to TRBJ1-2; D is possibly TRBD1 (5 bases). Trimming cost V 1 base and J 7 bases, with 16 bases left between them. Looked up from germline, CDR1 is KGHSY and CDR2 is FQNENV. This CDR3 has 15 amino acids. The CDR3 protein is CASSQFVMGRGGYTF. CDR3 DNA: TGTGCCAGCAGCCAATTTGTGATGGGACGTGGTGGCTACACCTTC.

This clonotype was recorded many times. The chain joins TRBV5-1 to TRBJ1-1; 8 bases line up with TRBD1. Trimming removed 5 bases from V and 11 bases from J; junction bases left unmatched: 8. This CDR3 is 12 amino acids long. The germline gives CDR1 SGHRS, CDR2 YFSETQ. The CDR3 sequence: CASSSDRVMAFF. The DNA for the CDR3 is TGCGCCAGCAGTTCGGACAGGGTAATGGCTTTCTTT. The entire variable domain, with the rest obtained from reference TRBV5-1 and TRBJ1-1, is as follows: KAGVTQTPRYLIKTRGQQVTLSCSPISGHRSVSWYQQTPGQGLQFLFEYFSETQRNKGNFPGRFSGRQFSNSRSEMNVSTLELGDSALYLCASSSDRVMAFFGQGTRLTVV.

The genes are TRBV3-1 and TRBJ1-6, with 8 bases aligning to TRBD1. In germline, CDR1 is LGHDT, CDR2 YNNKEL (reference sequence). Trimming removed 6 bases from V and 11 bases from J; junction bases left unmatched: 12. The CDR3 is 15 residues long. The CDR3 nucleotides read TGTGCCAGCAGGACAACCGGGACAGGTAGCGCACCCCTCCACTTT. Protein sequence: CASRTTGTGSAPLHF.

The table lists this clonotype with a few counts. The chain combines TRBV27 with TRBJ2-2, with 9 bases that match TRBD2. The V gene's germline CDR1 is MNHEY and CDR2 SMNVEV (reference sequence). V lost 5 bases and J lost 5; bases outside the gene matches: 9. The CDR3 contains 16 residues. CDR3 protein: CASSASSGTGTGELFF. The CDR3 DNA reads TGTGCCAGCAGTGCATCTAGCGGGACGGGGACCGGGGAGCTGTTTTTT.

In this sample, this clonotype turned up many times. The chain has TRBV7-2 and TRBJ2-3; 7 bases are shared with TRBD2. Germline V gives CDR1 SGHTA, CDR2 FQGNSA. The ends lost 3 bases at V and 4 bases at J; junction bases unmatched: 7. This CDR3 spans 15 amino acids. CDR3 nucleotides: TGTGCCAGCAGCTTTGGGGGAGGGCCTTCAGATACGCAGTATTTT. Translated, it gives CASSFGGGPSDTQYF.

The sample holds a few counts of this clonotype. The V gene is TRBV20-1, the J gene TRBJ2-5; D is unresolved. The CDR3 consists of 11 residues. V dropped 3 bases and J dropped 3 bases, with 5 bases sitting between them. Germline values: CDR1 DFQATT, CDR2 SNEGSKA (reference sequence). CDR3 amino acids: CSASSKETQYF. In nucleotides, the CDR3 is TGCAGTGCTAGCAGCAAAGAGACCCAGTACTTC.

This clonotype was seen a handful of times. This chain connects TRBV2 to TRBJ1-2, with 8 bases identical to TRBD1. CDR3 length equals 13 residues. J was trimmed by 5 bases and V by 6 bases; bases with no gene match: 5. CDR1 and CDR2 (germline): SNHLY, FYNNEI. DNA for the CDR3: TGTGCCAGCAGAGGATGGACAGGGTATGGCTACACCTTC. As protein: CASRGWTGYGYTF.

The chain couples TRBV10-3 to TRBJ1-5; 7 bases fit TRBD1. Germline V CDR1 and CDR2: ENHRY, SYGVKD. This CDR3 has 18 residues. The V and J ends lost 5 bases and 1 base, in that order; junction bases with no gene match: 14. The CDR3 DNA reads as TGTGCCATCAGTCCTACCCGACAGGGCGGGCTAAGCAATCAGCCCCAGCATTTT. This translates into CAISPTRQGGLSNQPQHF.

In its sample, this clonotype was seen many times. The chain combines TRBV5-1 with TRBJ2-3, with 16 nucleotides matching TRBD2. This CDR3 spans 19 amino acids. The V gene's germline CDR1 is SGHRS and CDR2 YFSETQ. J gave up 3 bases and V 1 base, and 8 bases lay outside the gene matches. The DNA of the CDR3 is TGCGCCAGCAGCTTGACGGGACTAGCGGGGGGGCGAGGTACAGATACGCAGTATTTT. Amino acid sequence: CASSLTGLAGGRGTDTQYF.

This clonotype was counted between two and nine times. CDR3 nucleotides: TGTGCCAGCAGTTACGCTGAGGTTCAATCACCCCTCCACTTT. This encodes CASSYAEVQSPLHF. V is TRBV6-5 and J is TRBJ1-6; no firm D call. The CDR3 has 14 amino acids. The germline V gene has CDR1 MNHEY and CDR2 SVGAGI. Deletions cut 2 bases from V and 10 bases from J, with 12 bases between.

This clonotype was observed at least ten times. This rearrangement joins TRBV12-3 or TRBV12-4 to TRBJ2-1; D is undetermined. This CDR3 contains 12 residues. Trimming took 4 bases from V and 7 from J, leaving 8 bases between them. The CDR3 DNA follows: TGTGCCAGCAGTTCCTTCGGAAATGAGCAGTTCTTC. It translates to CASSSFGNEQFF.

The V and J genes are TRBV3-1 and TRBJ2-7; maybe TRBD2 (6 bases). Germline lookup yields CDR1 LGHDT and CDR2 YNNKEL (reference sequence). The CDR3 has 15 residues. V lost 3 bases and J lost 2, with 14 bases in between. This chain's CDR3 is CASSQGSVAAYEQYF. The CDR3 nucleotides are TGTGCCAGCAGCCAGGGCTCGGTAGCGGCCTACGAGCAGTACTTC.

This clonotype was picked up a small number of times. The CDR3 bases are TGTGCCAGCAGCTTAGTCGGGTGGGCAGGGTCGTACAATGAGCAGTTCTTC. Amino acid sequence: CASSLVGWAGSYNEQFF. This chain links TRBV7-2 with TRBJ2-1; D might be TRBD1 (5 bases). Trimming shortened V by 1 base and J by 4 bases, and 17 bases separated the two germline ends. Looked up from germline, CDR1 is SGHTA and CDR2 is FQGNSA. The length of the CDR3 is 17 residues.

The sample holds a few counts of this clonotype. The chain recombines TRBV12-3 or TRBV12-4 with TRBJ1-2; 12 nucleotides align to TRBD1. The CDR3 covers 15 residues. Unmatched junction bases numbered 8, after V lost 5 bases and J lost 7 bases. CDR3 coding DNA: TGTGCCAGCAGTCCCCGGGACAGGGGGCAAACTGGCTACACCTTC. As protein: CASSPRDRGQTGYTF.

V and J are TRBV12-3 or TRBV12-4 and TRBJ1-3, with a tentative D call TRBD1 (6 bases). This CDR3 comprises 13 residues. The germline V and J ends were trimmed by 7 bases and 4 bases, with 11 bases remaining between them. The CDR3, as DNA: TGTGCCAGCAACAACAGGGTCGGAAACACCATATATTTT. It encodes CASNNRVGNTIYF.

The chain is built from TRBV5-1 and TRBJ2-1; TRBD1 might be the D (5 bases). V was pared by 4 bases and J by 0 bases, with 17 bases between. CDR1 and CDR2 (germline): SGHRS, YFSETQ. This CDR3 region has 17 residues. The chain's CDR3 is CASSPWQGIGSYNEQFF. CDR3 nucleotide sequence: TGCGCCAGCAGCCCATGGCAGGGTATAGGCTCCTACAATGAGCAGTTCTTC.

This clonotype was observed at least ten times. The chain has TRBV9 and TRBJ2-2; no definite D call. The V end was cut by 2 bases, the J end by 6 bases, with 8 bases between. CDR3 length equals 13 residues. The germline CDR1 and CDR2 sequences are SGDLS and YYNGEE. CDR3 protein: CASSVGSSGELFF. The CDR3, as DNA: TGTGCCAGCAGCGTGGGATCCTCCGGGGAGCTGTTTTTT.

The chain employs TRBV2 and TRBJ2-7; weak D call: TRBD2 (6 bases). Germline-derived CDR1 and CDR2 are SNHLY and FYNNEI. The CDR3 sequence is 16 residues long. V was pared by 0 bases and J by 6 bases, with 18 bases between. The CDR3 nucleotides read TGTGCCAGCAGTGAAGCGGAGGGGAAGGTCGGTCTCGAGCAGTACGTC. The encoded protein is CASSEAEGKVGLEQYV.

In DNA, the CDR3 is TGCAGTGCTAGAGTGGAAAGTCCCACCGGGGAGCTGTTTTTT. It specifies CSARVESPTGELFF. The V and J genes are TRBV20-1 and TRBJ2-2; D unclear. Per the germline V gene, CDR1 is DFQATT and CDR2 is SNEGSKA (reference sequence). V lost 1 base to trimming and J lost 4 bases, with 10 bases between them. CDR3 length equals 14 residues.

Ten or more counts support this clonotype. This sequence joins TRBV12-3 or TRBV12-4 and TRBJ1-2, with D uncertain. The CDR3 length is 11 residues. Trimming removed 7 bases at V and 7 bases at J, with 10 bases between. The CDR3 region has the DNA TGTGCCAGCACGATATCCGGTGGCTACACCTTC. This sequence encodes CASTISGGYTF.

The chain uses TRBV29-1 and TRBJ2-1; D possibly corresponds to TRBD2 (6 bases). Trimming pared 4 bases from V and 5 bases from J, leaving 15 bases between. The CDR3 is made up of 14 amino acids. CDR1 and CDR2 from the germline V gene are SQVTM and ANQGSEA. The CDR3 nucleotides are TGCAGCGTTGCTTCGGGAGATCTCAACAATGAGCAGTTCTTC. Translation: CSVASGDLNNEQFF.

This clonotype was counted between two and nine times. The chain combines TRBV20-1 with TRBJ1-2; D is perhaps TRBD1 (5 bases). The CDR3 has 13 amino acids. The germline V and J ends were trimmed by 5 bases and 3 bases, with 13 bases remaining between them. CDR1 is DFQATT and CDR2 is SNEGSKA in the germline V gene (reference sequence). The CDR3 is CSAREGQYYGYTF. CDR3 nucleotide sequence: TGCAGTGCTCGCGAGGGGCAATACTATGGCTACACCTTC.

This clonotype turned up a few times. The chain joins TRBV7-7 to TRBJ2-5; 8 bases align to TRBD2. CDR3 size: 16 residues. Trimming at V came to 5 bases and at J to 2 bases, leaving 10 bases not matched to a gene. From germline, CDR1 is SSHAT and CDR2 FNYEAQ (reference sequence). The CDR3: CASSLNSGMGQETQYF. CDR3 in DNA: TGTGCCAGCAGCCTCAATAGCGGGATGGGTCAAGAGACCCAGTACTTC.

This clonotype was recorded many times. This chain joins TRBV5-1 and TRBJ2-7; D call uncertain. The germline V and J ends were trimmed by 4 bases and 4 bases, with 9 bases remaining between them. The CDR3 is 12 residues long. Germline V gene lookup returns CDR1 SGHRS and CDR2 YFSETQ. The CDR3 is CASSPGRYEQYF. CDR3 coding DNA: TGCGCCAGCAGCCCCGGGCGTTACGAGCAGTACTTC.

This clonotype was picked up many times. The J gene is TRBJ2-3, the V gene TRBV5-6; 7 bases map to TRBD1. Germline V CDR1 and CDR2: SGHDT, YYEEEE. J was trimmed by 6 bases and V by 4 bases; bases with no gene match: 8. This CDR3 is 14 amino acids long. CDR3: CASSPGDSSDTQYF. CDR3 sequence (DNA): TGTGCCAGCAGCCCCGGGGACAGTTCGGATACGCAGTATTTT.

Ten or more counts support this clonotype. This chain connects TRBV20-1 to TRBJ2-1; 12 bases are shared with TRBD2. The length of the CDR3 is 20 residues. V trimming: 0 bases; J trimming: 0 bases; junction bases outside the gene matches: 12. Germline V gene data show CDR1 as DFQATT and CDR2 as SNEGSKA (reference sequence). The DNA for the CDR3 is TGCAGTGCTAGAGATTCCGAAGGGACTAGCGGGTGGAGCTCCTACAATGAGCAGTTCTTC. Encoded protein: CSARDSEGTSGWSSYNEQFF.